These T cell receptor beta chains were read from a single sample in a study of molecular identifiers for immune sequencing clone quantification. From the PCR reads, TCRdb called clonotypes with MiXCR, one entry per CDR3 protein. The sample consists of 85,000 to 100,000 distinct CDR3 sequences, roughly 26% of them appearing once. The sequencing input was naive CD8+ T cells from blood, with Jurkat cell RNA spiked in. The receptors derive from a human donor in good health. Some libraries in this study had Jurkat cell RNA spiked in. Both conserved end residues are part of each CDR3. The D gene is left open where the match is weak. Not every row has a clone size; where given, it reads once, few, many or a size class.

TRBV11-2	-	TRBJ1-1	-	CASSPGPLRSAFF	TGTGCCAGCAGCCCGGGACCCCTTCGGTCGGCTTTCTTT
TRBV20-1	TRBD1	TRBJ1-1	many	CSARTGGRTEAFF	TGCAGTGCTAGGACAGGGGGACGAACTGAAGCTTTCTTT
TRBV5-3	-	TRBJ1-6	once	CASSVGETEESPLHF	TGTGCCAGCAGCGTCGGGGAGACCGAAGAATCACCCCTCCACTTT
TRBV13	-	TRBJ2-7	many	CASSSTGLKDYEQYF	TGTGCCAGCAGCTCGACCGGACTGAAGGACTACGAGCAGTACTTC
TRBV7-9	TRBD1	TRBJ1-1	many	CASSSRDSNTEAFF	TGTGCCAGCAGCTCCCGGGACAGCAACACTGAAGCTTTCTTT
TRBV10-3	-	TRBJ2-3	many	CAISLTGSTDTQYF	TGTGCCATCAGCCTGACAGGTAGTACAGATACGCAGTATTTT
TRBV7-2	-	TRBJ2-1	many	CASSLSLGYNEQFF	TGTGCCAGCAGCTTATCATTGGGGTACAATGAGCAGTTCTTC
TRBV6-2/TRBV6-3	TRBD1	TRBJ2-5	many	CASTGGWQETQYF	TGTGCCAGCACAGGGGGATGGCAAGAGACCCAGTACTTC
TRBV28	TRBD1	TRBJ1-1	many	CASSLLGGQGAYTEAFF	TGTGCCAGCAGTCTCCTCGGGGGACAGGGGGCTTACACTGAAGCTTTCTTT
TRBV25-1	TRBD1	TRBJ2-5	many	CASSPWVDRAETQYF	TGTGCCAGCAGTCCTTGGGTCGACAGGGCGGAGACCCAGTACTTC
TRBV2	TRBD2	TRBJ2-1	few	CASSGRAVYNEQFF	TGTGCCAGCAGCGGGAGGGCCGTCTACAATGAGCAGTTCTTC
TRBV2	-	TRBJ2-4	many	CASRSDRTLAKNIQYF	TGTGCCAGCAGATCAGACAGGACCCTAGCCAAAAACATTCAGTACTTC
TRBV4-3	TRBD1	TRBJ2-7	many	CASSQDTRTGSYEQYF	TGCGCCAGCAGCCAAGACACAAGGACAGGGTCCTACGAGCAGTACTTC
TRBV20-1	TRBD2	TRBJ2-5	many	CSADLQTSGGQETQYF	TGCAGTGCCGATCTCCAGACTAGCGGGGGCCAAGAGACCCAGTACTTC
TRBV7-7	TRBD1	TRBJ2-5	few	CASSRNRGAETQYF	TGTGCTAGCAGCAGAAACAGGGGAGCAGAGACCCAGTACTTC
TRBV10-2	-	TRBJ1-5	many	CASSEVVGNNQPQHF	TGCGCCAGCAGTGAGGTTGTGGGAAACAATCAGCCCCAGCATTTT
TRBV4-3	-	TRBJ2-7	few	CASSQDIGVGSYEQYF	TGCGCCAGCAGCCAAGATATCGGTGTGGGCTCCTACGAGCAGTACTTC
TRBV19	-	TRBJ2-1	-	CASSSLAGSYNEQFF	TGTGCCAGTAGTAGCCTAGCCGGCTCCTACAATGAGCAGTTCTTC
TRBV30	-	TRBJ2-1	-	CAWSRGGANEQSF	TGTGCCTGGAGTCGAGGAGGGGCTAATGAGCAGTCCTTC
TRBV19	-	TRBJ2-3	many	CASRLGTRGTDTQYF	TGTGCCAGTAGGCTAGGGACACGCGGCACAGATACGCAGTATTTT
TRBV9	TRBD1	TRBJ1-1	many	CASSEKDRGYFSEAFF	TGTGCCAGCAGCGAGAAGGACAGGGGGTATTTTTCTGAAGCTTTCTTT
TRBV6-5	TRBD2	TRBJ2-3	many	CASTGLASADTQYF	TGTGCCAGCACGGGACTAGCGTCCGCAGATACGCAGTATTTT
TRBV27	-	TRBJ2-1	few	CASSLLDPQGPYNEQFF	TGTGCCAGCAGTTTATTGGACCCCCAGGGCCCCTACAATGAGCAGTTCTTC
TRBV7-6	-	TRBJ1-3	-	CASSDPGQSGNTIYF	TGTGCCAGCAGCGACCCCGGACAGTCTGGAAACACCATATATTTT
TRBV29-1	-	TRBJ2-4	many	CSVEFFQNIQYF	TGCAGCGTTGAGTTTTTTCAGAACATTCAGTACTTC
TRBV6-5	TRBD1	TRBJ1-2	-	CASSYGTGGGYTF	TGTGCCAGCAGTTACGGGACAGGCGGTGGCTACACCTTC
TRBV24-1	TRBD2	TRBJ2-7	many	CATSDSQARKAGPSYEQYF	TGTGCCACCAGTGATTCCCAGGCTAGAAAAGCGGGGCCCTCCTACGAGCAGTACTTC
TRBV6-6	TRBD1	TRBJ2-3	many	CASPRYGTGVIDTQYF	TGTGCCAGCCCCCGTTACGGGACAGGGGTTATAGATACGCAGTATTTT
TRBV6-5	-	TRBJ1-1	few	CASNTGPNTEAFF	TGTGCCAGCAATACAGGTCCGAACACTGAAGCTTTCTTT
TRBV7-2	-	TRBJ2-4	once	CASSLGGVRPTQAANIQYF	TGTGCCAGCAGCTTAGGAGGAGTCAGACCGACTCAAGCCGCAAACATTCAGTACTTC
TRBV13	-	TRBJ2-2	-	CASSLGIQGNTGELFF	TGTGCCAGCAGCTTAGGAATACAGGGGAACACCGGGGAGCTGTTTTTT
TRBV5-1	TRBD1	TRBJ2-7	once	CASTPGDRGAHEQYF	TGCGCCAGTACCCCGGGGGACAGGGGCGCCCACGAGCAGTACTTC
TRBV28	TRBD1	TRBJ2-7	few	CASSFLSTGGSYEQYF	TGTGCCAGCAGTTTCCTTTCGACAGGGGGATCCTACGAGCAGTACTTC
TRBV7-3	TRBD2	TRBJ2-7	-	CASSRTGTSDHEQYF	TGTGCCAGCAGCCGAACCGGGACTAGCGACCACGAGCAGTACTTC
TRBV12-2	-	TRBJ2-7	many	CASRSSRCNDEQYF	TGTGCAAGTCGTTCTAGTAGATGTAATGACGAGCAGTACTTC
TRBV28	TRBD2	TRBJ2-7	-	CTSSFLTSGTSYEQYF	TGTACCAGCAGTTTTTTGACTAGCGGTACCTCCTACGAGCAGTACTTC
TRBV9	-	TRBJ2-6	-	CARGPGSGANVLTF	TGTGCCCGCGGCCCGGGGAGCGGGGCCAACGTCCTGACTTTC
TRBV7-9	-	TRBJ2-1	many	CASSASGTTDNEQFF	TGTGCCAGCAGCGCTTCCGGGACGACCGACAATGAGCAGTTCTTC
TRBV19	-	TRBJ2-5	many	CASSIGGRETQYF	TGTGCCAGTAGTATTGGAGGGCGGGAGACCCAGTACTTC
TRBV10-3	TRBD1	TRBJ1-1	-	CAISESSAGGTEAFF	TGTGCCATCAGTGAGTCAAGCGCAGGGGGCACTGAAGCTTTCTTT
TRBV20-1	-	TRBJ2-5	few	CSARDGSGQETQYF	TGCAGTGCTAGAGATGGTAGCGGACAAGAGACCCAGTACTTC
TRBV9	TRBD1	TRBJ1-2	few	CASSVGQANYGYTF	TGTGCCAGCAGCGTGGGACAGGCGAACTATGGCTACACCTTC
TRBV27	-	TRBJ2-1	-	CASSLKGPAYNGQFF	TGTGCCAGCAGTTTGAAGGGGCCAGCCTACAATGGGCAGTTCTTC
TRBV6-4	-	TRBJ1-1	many	CASSETPTNTEAFF	TGTGCCAGCAGTGAAACCCCAACCAACACTGAAGCTTTCTTT
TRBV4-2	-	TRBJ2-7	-	CASSQGLSQFYGQYF	TGTGCCAGCAGCCAAGGCCTCTCGCAATTCTACGGGCAGTACTTC
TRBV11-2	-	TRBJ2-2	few	CASSLGPGTGELFF	TGTGCCAGCAGCTTAGGGCCAGGCACCGGGGAGCTGTTTTTT
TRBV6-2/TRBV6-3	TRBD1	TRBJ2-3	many	CASRTGTGLADTQYF	TGTGCCAGCAGGACCGGGACAGGGTTGGCAGATACGCAGTATTTT